One TCR beta chain is described in this entry. Its cognate antigen is unknown. The source of the sample is a study of esophageal squamous cell carcinoma under preoperative chemotherapy. Study outcomes and limitations: Abundant clones tended to shrink rather than expand after paclitaxel-nedaplatin.

The time point is: before preoperative PTX-NDP chemotherapy. Before surgery, patients were given preoperative paclitaxel-nedaplatin chemotherapy. CDR3 length: 15 residues. Trimming left V 1 base short and J 6 bases short, with 12 bases between. TCRdb passed the PCR reads through MiXCR, listing each CDR3 protein once. The data show fewer than 16,000 distinct CDR3 sequences, around three fifths seen once. This specimen was acquired from a patient given preoperative chemotherapy. This chain links TRBV12-3 or TRBV12-4 with TRBJ2-2; TRBD1 is a possible D gene (5 bases). This clonotype was obtained from a human donor with esophageal squamous cell carcinoma. The donor label of this sample is uncertain. The CDR3 sequence: CASSLVGVQAGELFF. CDR3 coding DNA: TGTGCCAGCAGTTTAGTAGGGGTACAGGCCGGGGAGCTGTTTTTT.